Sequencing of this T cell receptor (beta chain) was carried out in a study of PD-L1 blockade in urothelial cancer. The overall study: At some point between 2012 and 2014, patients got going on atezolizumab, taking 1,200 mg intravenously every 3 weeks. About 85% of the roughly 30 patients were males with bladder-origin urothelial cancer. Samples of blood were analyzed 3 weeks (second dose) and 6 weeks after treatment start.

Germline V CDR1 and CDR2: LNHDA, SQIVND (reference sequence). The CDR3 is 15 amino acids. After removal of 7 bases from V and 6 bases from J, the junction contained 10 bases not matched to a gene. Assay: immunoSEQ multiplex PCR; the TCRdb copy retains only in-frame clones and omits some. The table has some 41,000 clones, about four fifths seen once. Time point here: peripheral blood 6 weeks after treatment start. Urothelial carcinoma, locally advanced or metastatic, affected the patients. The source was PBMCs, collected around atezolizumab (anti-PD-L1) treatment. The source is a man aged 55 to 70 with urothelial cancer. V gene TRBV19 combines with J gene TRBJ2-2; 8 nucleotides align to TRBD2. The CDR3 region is CASTQSGAGAGELFF. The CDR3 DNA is TGTGCCAGTACCCAAAGTGGAGCGGGGGCCGGGGAGCTGTTTTTT.